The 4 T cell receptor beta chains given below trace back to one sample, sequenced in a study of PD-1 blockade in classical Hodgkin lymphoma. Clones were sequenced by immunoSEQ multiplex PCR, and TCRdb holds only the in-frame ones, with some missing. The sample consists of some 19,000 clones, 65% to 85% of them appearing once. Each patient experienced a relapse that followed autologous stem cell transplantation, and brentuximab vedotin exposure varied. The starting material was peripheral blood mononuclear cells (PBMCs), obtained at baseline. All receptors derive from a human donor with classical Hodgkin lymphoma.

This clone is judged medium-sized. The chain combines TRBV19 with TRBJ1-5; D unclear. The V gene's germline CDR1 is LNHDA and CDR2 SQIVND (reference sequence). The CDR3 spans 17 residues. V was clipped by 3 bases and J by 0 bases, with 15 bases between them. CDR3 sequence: CASSISFLPNSNQPQHF. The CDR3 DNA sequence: TGTGCCAGTAGTATCAGTTTTCTGCCGAATAGCAATCAGCCCCAGCATTTT.

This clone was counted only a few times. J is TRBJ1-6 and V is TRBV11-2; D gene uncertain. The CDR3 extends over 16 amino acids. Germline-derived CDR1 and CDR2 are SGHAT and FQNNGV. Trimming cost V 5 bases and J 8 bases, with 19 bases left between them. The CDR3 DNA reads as TGTGCCAGCAGCCCAACATGGACCCCTACCTATTCACCCCTCCACTTT. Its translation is CASSPTWTPTYSPLHF.

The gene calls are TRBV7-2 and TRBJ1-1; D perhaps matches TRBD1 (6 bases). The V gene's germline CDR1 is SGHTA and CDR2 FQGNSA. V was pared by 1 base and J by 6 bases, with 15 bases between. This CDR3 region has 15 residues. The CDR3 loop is CASSLEGVRGAEAFF. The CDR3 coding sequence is TGTGCCAGCAGCTTAGAGGGGGTCAGGGGTGCTGAAGCTTTCTTT.

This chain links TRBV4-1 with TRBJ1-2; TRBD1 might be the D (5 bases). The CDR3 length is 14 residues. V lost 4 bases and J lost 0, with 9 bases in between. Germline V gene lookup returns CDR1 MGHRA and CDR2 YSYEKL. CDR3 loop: CASSPDIANYGYTF. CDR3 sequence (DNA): TGCGCCAGCAGCCCGGACATCGCTAACTATGGCTACACCTTC.